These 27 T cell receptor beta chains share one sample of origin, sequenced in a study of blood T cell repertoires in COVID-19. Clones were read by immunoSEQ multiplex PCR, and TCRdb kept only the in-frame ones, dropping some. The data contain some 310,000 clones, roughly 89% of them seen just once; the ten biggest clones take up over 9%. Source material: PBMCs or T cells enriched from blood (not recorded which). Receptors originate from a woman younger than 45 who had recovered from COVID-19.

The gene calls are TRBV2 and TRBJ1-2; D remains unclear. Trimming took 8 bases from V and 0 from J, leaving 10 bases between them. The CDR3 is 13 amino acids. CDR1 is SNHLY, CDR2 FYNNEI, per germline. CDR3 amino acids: CASESEANYGYTF. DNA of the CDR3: TGTGCCAGCGAAAGTGAGGCTAACTATGGCTACACCTTC. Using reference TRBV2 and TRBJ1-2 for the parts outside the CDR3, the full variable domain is EPEVTQTPSHQVTQMGQEVILRCVPISNHLYFYWYRQILGQKVEFLVSFYNNEISEKSEIFDDQFSVERPDGSNFTLKIRSTKLEDSAMYFCASESEANYGYTFGSGTRLTVV.

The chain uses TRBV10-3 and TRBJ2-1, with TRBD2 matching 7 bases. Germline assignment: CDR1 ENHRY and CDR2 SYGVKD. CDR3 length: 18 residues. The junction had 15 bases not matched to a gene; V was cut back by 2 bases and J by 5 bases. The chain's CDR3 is CAISEPLGLAGVDNEQFF. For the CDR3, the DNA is TGTGCCATCAGTGAGCCCTTAGGGTTGGCGGGAGTGGACAATGAGCAGTTCTTC.

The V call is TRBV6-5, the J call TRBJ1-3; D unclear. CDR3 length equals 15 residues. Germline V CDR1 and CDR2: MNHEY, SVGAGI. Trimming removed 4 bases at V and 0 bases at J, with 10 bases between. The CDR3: CASSFRGVSGNTIYF. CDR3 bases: TGTGCCAGCAGTTTCCGCGGAGTCTCTGGAAACACCATATATTTT.

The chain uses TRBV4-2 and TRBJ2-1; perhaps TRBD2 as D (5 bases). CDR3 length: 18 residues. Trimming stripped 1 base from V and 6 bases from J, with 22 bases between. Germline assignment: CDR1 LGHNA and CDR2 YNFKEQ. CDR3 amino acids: CASSQARAAGIGFNEQFF. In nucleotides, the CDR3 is TGTGCCAGCAGCCAAGCACGGGCTGCCGGGATTGGGTTCAATGAGCAGTTCTTC.

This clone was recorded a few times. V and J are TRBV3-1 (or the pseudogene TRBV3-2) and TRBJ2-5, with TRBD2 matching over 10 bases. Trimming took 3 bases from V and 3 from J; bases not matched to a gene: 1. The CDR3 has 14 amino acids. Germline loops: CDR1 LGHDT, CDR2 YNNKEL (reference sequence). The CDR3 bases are TGTGCCAGCAGCCACCTAGCGGGAGAAGAGACCCAGTACTTC. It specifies CASSHLAGEETQYF.

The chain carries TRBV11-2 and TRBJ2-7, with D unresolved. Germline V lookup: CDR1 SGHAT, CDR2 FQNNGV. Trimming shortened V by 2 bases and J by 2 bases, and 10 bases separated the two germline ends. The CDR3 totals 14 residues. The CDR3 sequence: CASSLMRQAYEQYF. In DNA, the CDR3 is TGTGCCAGCAGCTTAATGCGTCAGGCCTACGAGCAGTACTTC.

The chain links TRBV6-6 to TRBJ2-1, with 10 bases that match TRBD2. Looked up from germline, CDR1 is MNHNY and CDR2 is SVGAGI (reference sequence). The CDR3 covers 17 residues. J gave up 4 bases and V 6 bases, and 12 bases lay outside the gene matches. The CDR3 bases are TGTGCCAGCAGCCGAAAGCCCCGGACTAGCGGATACAATGAGCAGTTCTTC. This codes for CASSRKPRTSGYNEQFF.

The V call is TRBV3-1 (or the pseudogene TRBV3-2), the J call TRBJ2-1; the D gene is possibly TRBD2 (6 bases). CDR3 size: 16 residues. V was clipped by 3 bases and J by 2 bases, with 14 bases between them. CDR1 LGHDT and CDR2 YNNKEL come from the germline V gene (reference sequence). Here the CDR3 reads CASSHTLAITYNEQFF. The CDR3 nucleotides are TGTGCCAGCAGCCATACTCTAGCGATTACCTACAATGAGCAGTTCTTC.

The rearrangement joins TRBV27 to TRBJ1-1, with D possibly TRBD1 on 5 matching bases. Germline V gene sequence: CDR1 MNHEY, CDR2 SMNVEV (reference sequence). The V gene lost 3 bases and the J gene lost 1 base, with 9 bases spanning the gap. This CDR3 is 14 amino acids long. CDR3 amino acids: CASSFQGTNTEAFF. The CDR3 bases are TGTGCCAGCAGTTTTCAGGGTACGAACACTGAAGCTTTCTTT.

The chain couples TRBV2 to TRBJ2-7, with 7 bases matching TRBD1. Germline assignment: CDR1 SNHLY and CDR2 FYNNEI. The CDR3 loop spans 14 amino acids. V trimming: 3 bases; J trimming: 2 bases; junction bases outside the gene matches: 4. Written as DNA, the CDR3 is TGTGCCAGCAGTGAGCGGACAGGTACCTACGAGCAGTACTTC. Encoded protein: CASSERTGTYEQYF.

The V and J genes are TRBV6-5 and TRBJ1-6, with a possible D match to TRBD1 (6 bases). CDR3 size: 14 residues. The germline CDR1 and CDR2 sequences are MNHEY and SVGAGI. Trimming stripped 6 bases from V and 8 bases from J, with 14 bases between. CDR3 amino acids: CASSVQGMHSPLHF. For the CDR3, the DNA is TGTGCCAGCAGCGTACAGGGCATGCATTCACCCCTCCACTTT.

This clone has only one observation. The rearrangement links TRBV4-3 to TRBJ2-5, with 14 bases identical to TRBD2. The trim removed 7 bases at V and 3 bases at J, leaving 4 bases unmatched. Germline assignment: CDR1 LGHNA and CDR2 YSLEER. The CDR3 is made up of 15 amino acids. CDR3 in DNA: TGCGCCAGCAACCCGGGACTAGCGGGAGAAGAGACCCAGTACTTC. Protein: CASNPGLAGEETQYF.

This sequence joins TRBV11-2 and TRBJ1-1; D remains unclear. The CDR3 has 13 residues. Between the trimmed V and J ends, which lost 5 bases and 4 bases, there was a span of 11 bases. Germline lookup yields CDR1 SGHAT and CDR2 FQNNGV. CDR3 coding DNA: TGTGCCAGCAGCCGCCAAGTCGGCACTGAAGCTTTCTTT. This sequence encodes CASSRQVGTEAFF.

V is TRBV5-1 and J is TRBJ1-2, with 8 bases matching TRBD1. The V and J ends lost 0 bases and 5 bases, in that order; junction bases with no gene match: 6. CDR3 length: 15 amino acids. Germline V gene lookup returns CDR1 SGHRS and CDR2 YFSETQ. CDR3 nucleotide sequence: TGCGCCAGCAGCTTGGGGACAGGGCCAGGGTATGGCTACACCTTC. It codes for CASSLGTGPGYGYTF.

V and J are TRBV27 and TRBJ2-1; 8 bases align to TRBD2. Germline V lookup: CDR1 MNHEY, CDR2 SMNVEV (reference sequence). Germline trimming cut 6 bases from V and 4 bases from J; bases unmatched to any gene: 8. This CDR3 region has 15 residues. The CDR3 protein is CASSPGTSAYNEQFF. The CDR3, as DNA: TGTGCCAGCAGCCCAGGGACTAGTGCTTACAATGAGCAGTTCTTC.

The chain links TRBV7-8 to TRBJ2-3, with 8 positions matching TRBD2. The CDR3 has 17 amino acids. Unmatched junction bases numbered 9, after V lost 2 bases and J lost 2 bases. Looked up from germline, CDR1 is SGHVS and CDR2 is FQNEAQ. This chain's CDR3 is CASSLNGAGGLTDTQYF. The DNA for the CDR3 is TGTGCCAGCAGCTTAAACGGTGCGGGAGGCCTCACAGATACGCAGTATTTT.

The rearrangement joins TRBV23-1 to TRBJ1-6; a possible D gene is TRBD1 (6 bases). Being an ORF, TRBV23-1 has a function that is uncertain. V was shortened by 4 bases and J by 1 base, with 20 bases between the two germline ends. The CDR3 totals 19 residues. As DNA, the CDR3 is TGCGCCAGCAGTCGCACACAGGGAAAAAAAGTATCCTATAATTCACCCCTCCACTTT. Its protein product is CASSRTQGKKVSYNSPLHF.

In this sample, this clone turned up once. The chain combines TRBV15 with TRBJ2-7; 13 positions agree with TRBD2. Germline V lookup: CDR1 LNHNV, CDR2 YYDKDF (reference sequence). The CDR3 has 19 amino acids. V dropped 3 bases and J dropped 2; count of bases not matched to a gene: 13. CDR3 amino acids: CATSSTIGLAGEVTYEQYF. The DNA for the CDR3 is TGTGCCACCAGCAGTACGATCGGACTAGCGGGAGAGGTAACCTACGAGCAGTACTTC.

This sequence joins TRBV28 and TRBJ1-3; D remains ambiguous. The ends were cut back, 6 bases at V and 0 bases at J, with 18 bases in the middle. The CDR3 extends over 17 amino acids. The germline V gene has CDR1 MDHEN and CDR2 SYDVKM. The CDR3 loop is CASSLPGGPSSGNTIYF. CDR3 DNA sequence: TGTGCCAGCAGCCTCCCCGGCGGTCCTTCCTCTGGAAACACCATATATTTT. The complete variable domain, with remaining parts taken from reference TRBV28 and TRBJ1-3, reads DVKVTQSSRYLVKRTGEKVFLECVQDMDHENMFWYRQDPGLGLRLIYFSYDVKMKEKGDIPEGYSVSREKKERFSLILESASTNQTSMYLCASSLPGGPSSGNTIYFGEGSWLTVV.

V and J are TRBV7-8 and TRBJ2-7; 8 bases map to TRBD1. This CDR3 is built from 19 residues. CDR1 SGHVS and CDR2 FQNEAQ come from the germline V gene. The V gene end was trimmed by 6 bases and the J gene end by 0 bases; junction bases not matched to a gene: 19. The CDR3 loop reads CASSSSRQGQMGSSYEQYF. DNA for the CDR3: TGTGCCAGCAGTTCGTCCAGACAGGGGCAGATGGGAAGCTCCTACGAGCAGTACTTC.

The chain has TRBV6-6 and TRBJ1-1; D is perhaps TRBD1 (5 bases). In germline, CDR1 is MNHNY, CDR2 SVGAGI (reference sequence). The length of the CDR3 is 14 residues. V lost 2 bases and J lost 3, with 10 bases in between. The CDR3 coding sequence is TGTGCCAGCAGTTACGGGGCGCAGGACACTGAAGCTTTCTTT. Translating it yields CASSYGAQDTEAFF.

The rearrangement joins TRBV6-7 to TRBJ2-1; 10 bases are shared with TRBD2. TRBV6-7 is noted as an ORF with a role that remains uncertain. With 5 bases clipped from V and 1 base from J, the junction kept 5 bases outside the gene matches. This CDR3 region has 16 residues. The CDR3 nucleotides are TGTGCCAGCAGTAACAGCGGGAGGGGTTCCTACAATGAGCAGTTCTTC. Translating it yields CASSNSGRGSYNEQFF.

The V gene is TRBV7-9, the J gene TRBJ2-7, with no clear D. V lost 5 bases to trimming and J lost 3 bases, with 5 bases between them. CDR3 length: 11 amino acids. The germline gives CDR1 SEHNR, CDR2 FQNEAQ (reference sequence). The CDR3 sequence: CASSIHYEQYF. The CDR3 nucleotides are TGTGCCAGCAGCATTCACTACGAGCAGTACTTC.

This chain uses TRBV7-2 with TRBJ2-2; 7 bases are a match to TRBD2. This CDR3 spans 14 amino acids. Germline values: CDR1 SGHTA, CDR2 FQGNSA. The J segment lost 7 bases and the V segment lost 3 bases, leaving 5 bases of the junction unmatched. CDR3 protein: CASSFGGRYGELFF. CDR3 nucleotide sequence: TGTGCCAGCAGCTTCGGCGGGAGATACGGGGAGCTGTTTTTT.

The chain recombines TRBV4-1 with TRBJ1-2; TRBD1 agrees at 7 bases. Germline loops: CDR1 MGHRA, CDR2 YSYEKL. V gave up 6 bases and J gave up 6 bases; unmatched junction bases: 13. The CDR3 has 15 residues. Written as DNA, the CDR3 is TGCGCCAGCAGTCACTTAAATCAGGGGGTCGATGGCTACACCTTC. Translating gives CASSHLNQGVDGYTF.

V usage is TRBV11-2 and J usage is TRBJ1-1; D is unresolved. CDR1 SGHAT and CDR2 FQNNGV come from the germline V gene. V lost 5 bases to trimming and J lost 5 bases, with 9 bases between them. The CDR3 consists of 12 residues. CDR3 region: CASSPGWTEAFF. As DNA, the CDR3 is TGTGCCAGCAGCCCAGGATGGACTGAAGCTTTCTTT.

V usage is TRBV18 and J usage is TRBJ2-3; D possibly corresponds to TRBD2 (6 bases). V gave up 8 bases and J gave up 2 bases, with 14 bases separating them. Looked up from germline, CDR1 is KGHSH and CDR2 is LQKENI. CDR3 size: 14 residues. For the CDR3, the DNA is TGTGCCAGCCAACCGGGAGTTAACACAGATACGCAGTATTTT. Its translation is CASQPGVNTDTQYF.